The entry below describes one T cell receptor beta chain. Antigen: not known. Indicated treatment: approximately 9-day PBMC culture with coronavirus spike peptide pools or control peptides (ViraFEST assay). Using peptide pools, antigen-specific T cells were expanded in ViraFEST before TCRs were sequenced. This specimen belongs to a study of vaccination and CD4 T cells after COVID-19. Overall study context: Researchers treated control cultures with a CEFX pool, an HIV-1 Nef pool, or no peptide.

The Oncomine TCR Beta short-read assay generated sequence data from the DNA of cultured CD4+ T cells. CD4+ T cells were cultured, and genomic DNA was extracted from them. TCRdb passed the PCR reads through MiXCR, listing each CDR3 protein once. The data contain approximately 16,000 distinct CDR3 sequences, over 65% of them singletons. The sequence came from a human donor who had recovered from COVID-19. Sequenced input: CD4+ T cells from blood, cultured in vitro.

CDR3 bases: TGTGCCAGCAGTTCCCCCCAGGGGGGCTACACCTTC. It yields the protein CASSSPQGGYTF. V usage is TRBV28 and J usage is TRBJ1-2; tentatively, D is TRBD1 (6 bases). The germline gives CDR1 MDHEN, CDR2 SYDVKM. The germline V and J ends were trimmed by 4 bases and 8 bases, with 11 bases remaining between them. This CDR3 region has 12 residues.